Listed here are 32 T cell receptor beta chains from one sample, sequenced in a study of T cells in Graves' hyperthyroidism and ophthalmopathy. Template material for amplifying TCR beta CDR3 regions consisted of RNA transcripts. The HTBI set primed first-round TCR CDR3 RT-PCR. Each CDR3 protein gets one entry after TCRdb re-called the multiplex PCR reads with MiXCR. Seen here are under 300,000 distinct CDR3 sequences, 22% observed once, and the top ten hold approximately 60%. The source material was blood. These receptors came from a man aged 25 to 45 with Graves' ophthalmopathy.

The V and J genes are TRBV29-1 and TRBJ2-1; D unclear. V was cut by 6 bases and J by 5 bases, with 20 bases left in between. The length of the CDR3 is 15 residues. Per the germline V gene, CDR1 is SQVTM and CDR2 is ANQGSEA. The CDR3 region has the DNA TGCAGCGTCCTTTCCTGGGCCCAACTGGACAATGAGCAGTTCTTC. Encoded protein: CSVLSWAQLDNEQFF.

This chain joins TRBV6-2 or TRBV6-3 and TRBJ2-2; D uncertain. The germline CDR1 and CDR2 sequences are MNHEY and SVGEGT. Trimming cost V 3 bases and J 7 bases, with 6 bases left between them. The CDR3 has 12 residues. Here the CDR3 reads CASSYFGGELFF. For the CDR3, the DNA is TGTGCCAGCAGTTATTTCGGCGGGGAGCTGTTTTTT.

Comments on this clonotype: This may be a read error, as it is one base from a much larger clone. CDR3 region: CATTRFGTEAFF. The CDR3 coding sequence is TGTGCCACTACAAGGTTTGGCACTGAAGCTTTCTTT. The V gene is TRBV19, the J gene TRBJ1-1; D gene unclear. CDR3 length: 12 residues. V gave up 10 bases and J gave up 4 bases, with 13 bases separating them. Germline CDR1 reads LNHDA; CDR2 reads SQIVND (reference sequence).

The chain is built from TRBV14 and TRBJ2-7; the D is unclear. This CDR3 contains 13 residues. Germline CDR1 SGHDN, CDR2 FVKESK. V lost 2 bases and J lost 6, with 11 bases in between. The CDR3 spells CASSQITVGEQYF. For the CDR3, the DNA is TGTGCCAGCAGCCAAATTACAGTGGGCGAGCAGTACTTC.

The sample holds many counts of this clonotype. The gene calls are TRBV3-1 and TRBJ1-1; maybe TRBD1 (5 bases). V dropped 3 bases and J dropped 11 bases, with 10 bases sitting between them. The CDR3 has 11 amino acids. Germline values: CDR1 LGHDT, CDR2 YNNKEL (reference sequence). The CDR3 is CASSHGGGAFF. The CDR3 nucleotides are TGTGCCAGCAGCCACGGGGGTGGGGCTTTCTTT.

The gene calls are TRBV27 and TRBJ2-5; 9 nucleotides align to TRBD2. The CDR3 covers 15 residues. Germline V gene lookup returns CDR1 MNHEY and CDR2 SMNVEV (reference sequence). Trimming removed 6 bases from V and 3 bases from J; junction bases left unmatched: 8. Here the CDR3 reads CASSPGTSKKETQYF. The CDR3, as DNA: TGTGCCAGCAGCCCCGGGACTAGCAAAAAAGAGACCCAGTACTTC.

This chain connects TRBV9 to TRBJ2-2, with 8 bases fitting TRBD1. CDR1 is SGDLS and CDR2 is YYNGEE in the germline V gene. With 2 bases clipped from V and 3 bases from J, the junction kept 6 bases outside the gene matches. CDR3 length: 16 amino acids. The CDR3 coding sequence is TGTGCCAGCAGCGTTCTCCAGGGGGCGGACACCGGGGAGCTGTTTTTT. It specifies CASSVLQGADTGELFF.

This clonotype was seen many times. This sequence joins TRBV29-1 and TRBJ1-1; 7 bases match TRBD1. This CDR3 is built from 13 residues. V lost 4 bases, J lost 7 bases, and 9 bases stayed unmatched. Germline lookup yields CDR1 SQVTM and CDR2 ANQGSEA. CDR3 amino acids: CSVGGGTAGEAFF. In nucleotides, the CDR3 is TGCAGCGTTGGTGGAGGGACAGCGGGTGAAGCTTTCTTT.

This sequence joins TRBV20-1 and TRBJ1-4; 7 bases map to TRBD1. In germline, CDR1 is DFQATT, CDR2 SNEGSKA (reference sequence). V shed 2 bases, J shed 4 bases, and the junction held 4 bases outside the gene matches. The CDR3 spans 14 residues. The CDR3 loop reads CSARKGGHNEKLFF. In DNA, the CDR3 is TGCAGTGCTAGAAAAGGGGGCCATAATGAAAAACTGTTTTTT.

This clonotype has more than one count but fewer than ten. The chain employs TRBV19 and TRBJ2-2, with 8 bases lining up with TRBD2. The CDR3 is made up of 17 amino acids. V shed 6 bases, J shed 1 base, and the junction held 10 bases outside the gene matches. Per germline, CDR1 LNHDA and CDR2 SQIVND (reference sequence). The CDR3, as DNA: TGTGCCAGTAGCAGGACTGGCGGGAGGTGGAACACCGGGGAGCTGTTTTTT. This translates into CASSRTGGRWNTGELFF. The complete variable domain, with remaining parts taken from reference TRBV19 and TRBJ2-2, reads DGGITQSPKYLFRKEGQNVTLSCEQNLNHDAMYWYRQDPGQGLRLIYYSQIVNDFQKGDIAEGYSVSREKKESFPLTVTSAQKNPTAFYLCASSRTGGRWNTGELFFGEGSRLTVL.

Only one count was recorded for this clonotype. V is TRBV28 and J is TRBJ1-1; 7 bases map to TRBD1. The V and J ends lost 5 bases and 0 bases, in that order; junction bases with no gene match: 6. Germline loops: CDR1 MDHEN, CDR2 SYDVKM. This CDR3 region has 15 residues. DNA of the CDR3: TGTGCCAGCAGTGACCCCGGGACAGTGAACACTGAAGCTTTCTTT. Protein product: CASSDPGTVNTEAFF.

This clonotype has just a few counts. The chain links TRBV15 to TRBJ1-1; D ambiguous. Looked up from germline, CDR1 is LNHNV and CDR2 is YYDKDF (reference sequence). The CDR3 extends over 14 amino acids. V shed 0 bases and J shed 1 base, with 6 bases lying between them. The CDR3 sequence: CATSRDYANTEAFF. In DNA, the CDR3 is TGTGCCACCAGCAGAGATTACGCGAACACTGAAGCTTTCTTT. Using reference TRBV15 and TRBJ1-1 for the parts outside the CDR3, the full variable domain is DAMVIQNPRYQVTQFGKPVTLSCSQTLNHNVMYWYQQKSSQAPKLLFHYYDKDFNNEADTPDNFQSRRPNTSFCFLDIRSPGLGDTAMYLCATSRDYANTEAFFGQGTRLTVV.

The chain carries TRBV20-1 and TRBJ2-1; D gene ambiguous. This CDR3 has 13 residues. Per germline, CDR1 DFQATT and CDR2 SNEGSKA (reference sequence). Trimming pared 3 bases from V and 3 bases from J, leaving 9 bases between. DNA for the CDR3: TGCAGTGCTAGCCAGCGATTCTACAATGAGCAGTTCTTC. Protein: CSASQRFYNEQFF.

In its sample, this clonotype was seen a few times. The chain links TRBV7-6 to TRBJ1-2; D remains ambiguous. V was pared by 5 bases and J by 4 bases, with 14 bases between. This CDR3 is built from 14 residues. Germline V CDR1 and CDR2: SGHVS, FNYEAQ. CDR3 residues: CASSLGEGPYGYTF. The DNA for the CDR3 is TGTGCCAGCAGCCTAGGAGAGGGTCCCTATGGCTACACCTTC.

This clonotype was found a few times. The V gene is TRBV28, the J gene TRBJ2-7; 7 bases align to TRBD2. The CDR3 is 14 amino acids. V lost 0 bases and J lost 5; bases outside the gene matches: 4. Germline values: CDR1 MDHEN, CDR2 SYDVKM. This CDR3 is CASSLWGGKNEQYF. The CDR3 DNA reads TGTGCCAGCAGTTTATGGGGGGGGAAAAACGAGCAGTACTTC.

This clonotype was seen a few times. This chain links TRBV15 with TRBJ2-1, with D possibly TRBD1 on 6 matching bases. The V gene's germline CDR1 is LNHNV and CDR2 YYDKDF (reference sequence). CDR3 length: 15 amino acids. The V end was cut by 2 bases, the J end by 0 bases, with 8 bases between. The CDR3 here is CATSRTGSSYNEQFF. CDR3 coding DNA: TGTGCCACCAGCAGAACAGGGAGCTCCTACAATGAGCAGTTCTTC.

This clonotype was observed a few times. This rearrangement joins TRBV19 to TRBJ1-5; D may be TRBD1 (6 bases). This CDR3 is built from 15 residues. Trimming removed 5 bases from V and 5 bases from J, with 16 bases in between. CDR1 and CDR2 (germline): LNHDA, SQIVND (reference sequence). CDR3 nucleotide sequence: TGTGCCAGTAGTGACCCCGGGACACCTTATCAGCCCCAGCATTTT. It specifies CASSDPGTPYQPQHF.

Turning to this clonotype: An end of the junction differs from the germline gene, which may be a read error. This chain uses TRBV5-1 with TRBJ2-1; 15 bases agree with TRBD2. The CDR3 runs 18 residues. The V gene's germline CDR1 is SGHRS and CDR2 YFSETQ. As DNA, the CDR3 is TGCGCCAGCAGCTTGGCGGTCGGGACTAGCGGGAGGTCAAATGAGCAGCTCTTC. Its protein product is CASSLAVGTSGRSNEQLF. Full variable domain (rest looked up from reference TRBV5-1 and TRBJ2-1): KAGVTQTPRYLIKTRGQQVTLSCSPISGHRSVSWYQQTPGQGLQFLFEYFSETQRNKGNFPGRFSGRQFSNSRSEMNVSTLELGDSALYLCASSLAVGTSGRSNEQLFGPGTRLTVL.

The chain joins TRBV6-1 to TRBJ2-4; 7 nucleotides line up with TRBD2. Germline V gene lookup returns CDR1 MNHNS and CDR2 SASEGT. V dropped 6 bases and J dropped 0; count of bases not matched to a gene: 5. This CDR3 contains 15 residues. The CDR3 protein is CASRPSGLAKNIQYF. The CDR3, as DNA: TGTGCCAGCAGGCCTAGCGGACTAGCCAAAAACATTCAGTACTTC.

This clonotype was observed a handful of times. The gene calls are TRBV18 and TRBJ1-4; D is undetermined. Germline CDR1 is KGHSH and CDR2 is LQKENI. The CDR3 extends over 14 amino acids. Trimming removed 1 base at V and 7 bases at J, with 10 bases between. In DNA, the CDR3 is TGTGCCAGCTCACCACAGAGGGTGGGTGAAAAACTGTTTTTT. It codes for CASSPQRVGEKLFF.

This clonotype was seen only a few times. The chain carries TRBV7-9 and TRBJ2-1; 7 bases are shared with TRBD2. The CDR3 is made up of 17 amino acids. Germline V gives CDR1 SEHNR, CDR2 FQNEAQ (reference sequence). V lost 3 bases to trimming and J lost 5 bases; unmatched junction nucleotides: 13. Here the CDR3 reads CASSLGPGLAVDNEQFF. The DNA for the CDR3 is TGTGCCAGCAGCTTGGGCCCAGGGCTAGCGGTAGACAATGAGCAGTTCTTC. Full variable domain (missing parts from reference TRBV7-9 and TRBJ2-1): DTGVSQNPRHKITKRGQNVTFRCDPISEHNRLYWYRQTLGQGPEFLTYFQNEAQLEKSRLLSDRFSAERPKGSFSTLEIQRTEQGDSAMYLCASSLGPGLAVDNEQFFGPGTRLTVL.

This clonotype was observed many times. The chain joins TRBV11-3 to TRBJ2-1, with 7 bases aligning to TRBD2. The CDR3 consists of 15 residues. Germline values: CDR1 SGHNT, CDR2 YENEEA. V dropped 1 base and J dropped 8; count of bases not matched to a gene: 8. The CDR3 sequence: CASSLGLGRGDEQFF. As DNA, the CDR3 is TGTGCCAGCAGCTTAGGGCTGGGTCGGGGGGATGAGCAGTTCTTC.

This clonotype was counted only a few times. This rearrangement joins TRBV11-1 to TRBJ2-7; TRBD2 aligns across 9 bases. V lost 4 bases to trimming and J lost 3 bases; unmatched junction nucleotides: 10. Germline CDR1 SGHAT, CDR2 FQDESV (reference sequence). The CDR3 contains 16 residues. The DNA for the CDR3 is TGTGCCAGCAGCTCGGGGGCTAGCGGGAAGTTCTACGAGCAGTACTTC. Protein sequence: CASSSGASGKFYEQYF.

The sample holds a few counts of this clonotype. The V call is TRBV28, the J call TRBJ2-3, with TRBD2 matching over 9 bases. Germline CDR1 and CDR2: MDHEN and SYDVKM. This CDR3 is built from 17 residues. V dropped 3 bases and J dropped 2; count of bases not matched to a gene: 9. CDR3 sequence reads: CASSFSGAGGYTDTQYF. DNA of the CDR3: TGTGCCAGCAGTTTTTCGGGAGCGGGAGGTTACACAGATACGCAGTATTTT. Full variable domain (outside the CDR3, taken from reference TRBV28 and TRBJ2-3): DVKVTQSSRYLVKRTGEKVFLECVQDMDHENMFWYRQDPGLGLRLIYFSYDVKMKEKGDIPEGYSVSREKKERFSLILESASTNQTSMYLCASSFSGAGGYTDTQYFGPGTRLTVL.

For the CDR3, the DNA is TGTGCCAGCTCAATTAACGTCCCGGGACTAGCGGGAGAGGACCAAGAGACCCAGTACTTC. It encodes CASSINVPGLAGEDQETQYF. V is TRBV9 and J is TRBJ2-5; 14 positions agree with TRBD2. Germline CDR1 reads SGDLS; CDR2 reads YYNGEE. This CDR3 is 20 amino acids long. With V trimmed by 7 bases and J by 0 bases, 17 bases remained unmatched.

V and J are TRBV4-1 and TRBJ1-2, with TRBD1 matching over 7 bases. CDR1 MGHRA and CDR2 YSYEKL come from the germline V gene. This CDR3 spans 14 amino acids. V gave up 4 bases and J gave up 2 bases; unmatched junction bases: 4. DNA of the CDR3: TGCGCCAGCAGCCGCGACAGGGAGAACTATGGCTACACCTTC. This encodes CASSRDRENYGYTF.

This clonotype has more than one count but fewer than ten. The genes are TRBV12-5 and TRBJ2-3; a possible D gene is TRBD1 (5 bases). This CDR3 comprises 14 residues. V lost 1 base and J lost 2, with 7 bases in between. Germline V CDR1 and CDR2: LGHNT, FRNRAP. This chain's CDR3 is CASGLGQNTDTQYF. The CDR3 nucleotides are TGTGCTAGTGGTTTGGGACAGAACACAGATACGCAGTATTTT.

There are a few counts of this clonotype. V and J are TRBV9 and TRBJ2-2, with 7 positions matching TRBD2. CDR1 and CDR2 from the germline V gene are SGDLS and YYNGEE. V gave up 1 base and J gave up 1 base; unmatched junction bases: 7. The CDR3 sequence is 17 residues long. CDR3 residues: CASSVSSGGGNTGELFF. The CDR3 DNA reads TGTGCCAGCAGCGTATCGAGTGGCGGGGGGAACACCGGGGAGCTGTTTTTT.

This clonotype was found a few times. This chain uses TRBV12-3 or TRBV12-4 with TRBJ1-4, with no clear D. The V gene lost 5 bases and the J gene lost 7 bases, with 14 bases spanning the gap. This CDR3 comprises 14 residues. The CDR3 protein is CASSPLGELEKLFF. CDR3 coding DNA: TGTGCCAGCAGTCCCCTCGGTGAACTTGAAAAACTGTTTTTT.

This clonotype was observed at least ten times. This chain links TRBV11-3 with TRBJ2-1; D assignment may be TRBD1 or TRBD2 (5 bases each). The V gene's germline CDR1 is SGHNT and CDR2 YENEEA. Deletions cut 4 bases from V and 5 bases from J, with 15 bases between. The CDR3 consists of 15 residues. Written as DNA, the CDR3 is TGTGCCAGCAGCTCCCTGGGGGAGCGCGACAATGAGCAGTTCTTC. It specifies CASSSLGERDNEQFF.

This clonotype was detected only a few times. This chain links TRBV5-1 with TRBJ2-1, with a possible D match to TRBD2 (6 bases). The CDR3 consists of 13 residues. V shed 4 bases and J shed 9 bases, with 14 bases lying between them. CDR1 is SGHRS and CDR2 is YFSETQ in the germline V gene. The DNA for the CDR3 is TGCGCCAGCAGCCCCTCACTAGCATTTGAGCAGTTCTTC. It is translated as CASSPSLAFEQFF.

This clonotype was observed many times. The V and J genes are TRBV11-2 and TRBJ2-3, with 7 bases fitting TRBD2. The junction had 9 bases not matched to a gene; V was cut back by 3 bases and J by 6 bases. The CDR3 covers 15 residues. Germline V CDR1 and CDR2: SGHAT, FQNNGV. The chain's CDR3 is CASSFSRERPDTQYF. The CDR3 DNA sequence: TGTGCCAGCAGCTTTTCGCGGGAGCGACCGGATACGCAGTATTTT.